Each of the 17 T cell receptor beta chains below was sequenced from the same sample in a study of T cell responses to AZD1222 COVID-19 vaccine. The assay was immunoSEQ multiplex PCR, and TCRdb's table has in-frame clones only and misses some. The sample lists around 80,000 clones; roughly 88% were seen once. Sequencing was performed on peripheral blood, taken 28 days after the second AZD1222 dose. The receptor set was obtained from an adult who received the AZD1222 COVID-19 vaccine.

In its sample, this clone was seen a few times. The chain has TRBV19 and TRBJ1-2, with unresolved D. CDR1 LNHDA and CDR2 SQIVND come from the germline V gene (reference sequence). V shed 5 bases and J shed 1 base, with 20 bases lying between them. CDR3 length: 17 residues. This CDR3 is CASSGVGQREINYGYTF. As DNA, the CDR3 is TGTGCCAGTAGTGGGGTTGGGCAGCGCGAAATTAACTATGGCTACACCTTC.

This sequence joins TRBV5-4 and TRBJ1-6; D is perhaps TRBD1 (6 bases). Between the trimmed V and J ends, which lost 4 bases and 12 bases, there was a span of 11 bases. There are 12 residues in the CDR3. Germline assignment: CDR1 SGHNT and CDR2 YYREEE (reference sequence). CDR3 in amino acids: CASSAQQGPLHF. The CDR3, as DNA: TGTGCCAGCAGCGCTCAACAGGGACCCCTCCACTTT.

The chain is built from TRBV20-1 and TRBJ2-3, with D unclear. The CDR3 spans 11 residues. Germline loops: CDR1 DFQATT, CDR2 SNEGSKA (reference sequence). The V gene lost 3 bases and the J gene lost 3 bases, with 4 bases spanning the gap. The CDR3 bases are TGCAGTGCTAGTAGGACAGATACGCAGTATTTT. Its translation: CSASRTDTQYF.

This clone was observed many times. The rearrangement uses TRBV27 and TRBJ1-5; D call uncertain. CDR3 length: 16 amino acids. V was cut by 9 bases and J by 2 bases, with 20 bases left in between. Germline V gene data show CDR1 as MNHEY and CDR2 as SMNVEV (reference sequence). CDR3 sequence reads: CARGDAEGSGNQPQHF. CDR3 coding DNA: TGTGCCAGAGGAGATGCGGAGGGATCGGGCAATCAGCCCCAGCATTTT.

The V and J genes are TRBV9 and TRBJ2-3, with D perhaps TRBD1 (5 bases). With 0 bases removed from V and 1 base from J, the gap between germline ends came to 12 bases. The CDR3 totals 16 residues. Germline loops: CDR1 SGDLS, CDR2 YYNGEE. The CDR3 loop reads CASSVGGSQGTDTQYF. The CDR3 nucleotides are TGTGCCAGCAGCGTAGGGGGCTCCCAGGGCACAGATACGCAGTATTTT.

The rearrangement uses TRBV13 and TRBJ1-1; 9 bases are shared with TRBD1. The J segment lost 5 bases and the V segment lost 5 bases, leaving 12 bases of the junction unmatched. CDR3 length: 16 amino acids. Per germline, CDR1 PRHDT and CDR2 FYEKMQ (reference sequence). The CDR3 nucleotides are TGTGCCAGCAGCCGTATCCGGGACAGGGAAGTTACTGAAGCTTTCTTT. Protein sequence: CASSRIRDREVTEAFF.

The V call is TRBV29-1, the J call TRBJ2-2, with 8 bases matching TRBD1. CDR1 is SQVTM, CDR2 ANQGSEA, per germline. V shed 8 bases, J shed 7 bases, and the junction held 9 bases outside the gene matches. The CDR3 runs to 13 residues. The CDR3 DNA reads TGCAGCTCCCGGACAGGGCAGGTCGGGGAGCTGTTTTTT. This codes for CSSRTGQVGELFF.

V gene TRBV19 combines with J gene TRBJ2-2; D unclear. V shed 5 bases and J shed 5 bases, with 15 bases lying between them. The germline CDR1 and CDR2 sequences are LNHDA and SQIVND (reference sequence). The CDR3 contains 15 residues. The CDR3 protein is CASSPRTAPTGELFF. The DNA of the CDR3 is TGTGCCAGTAGTCCCCGGACGGCTCCTACCGGGGAGCTGTTTTTT.

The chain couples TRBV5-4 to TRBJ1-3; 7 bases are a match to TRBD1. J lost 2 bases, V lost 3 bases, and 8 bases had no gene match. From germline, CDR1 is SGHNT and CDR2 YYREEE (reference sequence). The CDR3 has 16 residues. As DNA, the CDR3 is TGTGCCAGCAGCTCATTGACAGGGAGTACTGGAAACACCATATATTTT. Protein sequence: CASSSLTGSTGNTIYF.

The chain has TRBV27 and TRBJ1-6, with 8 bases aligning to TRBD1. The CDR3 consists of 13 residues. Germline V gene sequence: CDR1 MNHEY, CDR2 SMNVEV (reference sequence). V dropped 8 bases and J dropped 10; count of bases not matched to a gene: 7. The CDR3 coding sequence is TGTGCCAGCTCGAGGGACAGGTACTCACCCCTCCACTTT. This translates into CASSRDRYSPLHF.

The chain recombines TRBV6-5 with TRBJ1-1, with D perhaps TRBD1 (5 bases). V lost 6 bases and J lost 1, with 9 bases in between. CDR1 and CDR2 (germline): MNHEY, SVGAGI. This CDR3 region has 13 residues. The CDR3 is CASRGVGNTEAFF. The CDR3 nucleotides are TGTGCCAGCAGAGGGGTGGGGAACACTGAAGCTTTCTTT.

The CDR3 sequence: CATAPRDSANYGYTF. CDR3 nucleotide sequence: TGTGCCACCGCTCCCCGGGACAGTGCTAACTATGGCTACACCTTC. This chain connects TRBV10-3 to TRBJ1-2, with 7 bases lining up with TRBD1. CDR3 length: 15 residues. Germline CDR1 is ENHRY and CDR2 is SYGVKD. V gave up 10 bases and J gave up 0 bases; unmatched junction bases: 11.

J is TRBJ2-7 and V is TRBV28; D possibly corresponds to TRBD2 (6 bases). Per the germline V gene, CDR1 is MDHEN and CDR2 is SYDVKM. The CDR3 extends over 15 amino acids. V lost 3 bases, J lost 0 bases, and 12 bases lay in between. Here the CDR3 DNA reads TGTGCCAGCAGTTTGGACGGGAGAAGCTCCTACGAGCAGTACTTC. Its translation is CASSLDGRSSYEQYF.

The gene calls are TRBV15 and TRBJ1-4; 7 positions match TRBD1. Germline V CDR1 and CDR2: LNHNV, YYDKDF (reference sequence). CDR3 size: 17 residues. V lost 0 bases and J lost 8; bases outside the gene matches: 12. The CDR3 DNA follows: TGTGCCACCAGCAGAGATAGAATGTCGGGACAGCTCGAAAAACTGTTTTTT. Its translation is CATSRDRMSGQLEKLFF.

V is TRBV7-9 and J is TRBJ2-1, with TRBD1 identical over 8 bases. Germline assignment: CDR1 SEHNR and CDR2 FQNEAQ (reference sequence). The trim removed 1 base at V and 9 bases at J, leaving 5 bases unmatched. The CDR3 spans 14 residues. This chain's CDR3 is CASSLGTGMFEQFF. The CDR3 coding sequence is TGTGCCAGCAGCTTAGGGACAGGGATGTTTGAGCAGTTCTTC.

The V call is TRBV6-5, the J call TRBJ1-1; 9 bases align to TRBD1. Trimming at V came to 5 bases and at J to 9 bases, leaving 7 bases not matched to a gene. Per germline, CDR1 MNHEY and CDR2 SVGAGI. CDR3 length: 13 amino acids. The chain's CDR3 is CASSPTGGAKAFF. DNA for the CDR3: TGTGCCAGCAGTCCAACAGGGGGCGCGAAAGCTTTCTTT.

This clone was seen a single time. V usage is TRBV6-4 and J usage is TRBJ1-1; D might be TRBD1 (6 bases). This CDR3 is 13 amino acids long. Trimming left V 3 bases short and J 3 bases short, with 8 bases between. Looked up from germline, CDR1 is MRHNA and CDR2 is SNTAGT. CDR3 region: CASSEAGDTEAFF. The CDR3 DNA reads TGTGCCAGCAGTGAGGCAGGGGACACTGAAGCTTTCTTT.